Included here is one T cell receptor beta chain sequence, with context. This clone was observed a handful of times. No antigen is known for it. No qualities accompany the bases; no much larger clone lies one base away. Receptor libraries were prepared by the immunoSEQ multiplex PCR assay. The multiplex PCR relied on a mix of 60 forward primers for TCR Vbeta segments and 13 reverse primers for TCR Jbeta segments. Amplification of the CDR3 region of rearranged TCR beta genes was performed with a multiplex PCR assay on genomic DNA. The Illumina HiSeq System was used to sequence the amplified TCR beta libraries as 87-base-pair reads. The study's own analysis went as follows. A later analysis tallied around 82 million unique TCR beta chains across the approximately 670 repertoires, and about 12 million of those chains were shared by two or more donors. To remove PCR and sequencing errors, raw reads were error-corrected and collapsed into unique sequences using a nearest-neighbor algorithm that merged closely related sequences. V, D and J gene segments were assigned by aligning CDR3 sequences to IMGT reference sequences. For a sequence to be retained, a match of at least six nucleotides to both a V gene segment and a J gene segment was required. Rearrangements were called productive when the CDR3 lacked stop codons and stayed in frame with V and J; all others were non-productive. Following IMGT convention, CDR3 was defined as the stretch from the second conserved V-encoded cysteine to the conserved J-encoded phenylalanine. Sequences without an unambiguous match to a single V gene segment were excluded from the earlier analysis of 500 to 700 of the donors. In an earlier analysis of 450 to 700 of the donors, V segments were called functional above 56.7% productive rearrangements and were called segregating when the between-donor standard deviation exceeded 5%. A statistical classification framework was built to diagnose cytomegalovirus status from the catalog of TCR beta chain sequences. In a later analysis, TCR nucleotide sequences were compared against IMGT/GENE-DB human TR gene sequences so that V and J genes could be assigned. In a later analysis, CDR3 sequences and most-parsimonious VDJ recombination scenarios were assigned using the TCRdist pipeline. A later analysis defined each TCR beta chain by its CDR3 amino acid sequence plus V-gene family, and excluded reads lacking a unique V-gene family. A later analysis removed several hundred highly shared, low-generation-probability nucleotide sequences to deal with suspected cross-contamination and a sequencing artifact. In a later analysis, a clonal expansion index was calculated for each public chain from normalized within-repertoire ranks of inferred template counts. In a later analysis, generation probabilities were computed using a VDJ recombination model fitted to out-of-frame rearrangements, and the results were checked against IGoR. In a later analysis, TCR-TCR, TCR-HLA and TCR-CMV co-occurrence was scored with hypergeometric tests, and a repertoire-size bias correction was applied to TCR pairs. False discovery rates were estimated in a later analysis by permuting HLA or CMV assignments 20 times. A later analysis grouped co-occurring TCRs with DBSCAN, adding TCRdist sequence similarity when clustering within HLA-allele-positive subsets. Repertoires with fewer than 30,000 or more than 120,000 public chains were left out of co-occurrence clustering, as were about 5 repertoires with anomalous nucleotide sharing. TCRdb carries this immuneACCESS record with in-frame sequences only. Its versions omit some clonotypes, under half of them owing to an unresolved V gene in the studies checked, with the rest unexplained. The V and J calls and the clone size are those of that table, but D and trimming were determined from the DNA. In this sample the table shows 150,000 to 200,000 clones, 72% of which occur a single time. Over 2% of the sample comes from the top ten.

The cohort consisted of some 670 healthy bone marrow donors. All cohort members were sampled while nominally healthy, although unrecorded immune exposures were likely present. CMV serostatus was recorded as positive for just under 300 and negative for about 55% of the roughly 670 cohort members, whereas no CMV serostatus was recorded for the donor in question. A peripheral blood sample was provided by each donor, and peripheral blood mononuclear cells were used for TCR beta sequencing. Genomic DNA was extracted from the blood cell samples with the Qiagen DNeasy Blood Extraction Kit. The CDR3 holds 15 amino acids from the cysteine to the phenylalanine. CDR3 DNA is the only sequence kept; it has 45 bases, read in frame from the first base. Sequences SGHRS (CDR1) and YFSETQ (CDR2) are obtained from the germline V gene. V is cut back by 4 bases and J by 4 bases, with 3 bases in the junction unmatched.

The sample comes from a study of cytomegalovirus exposure and HLA in healthy donors (dated by TCRdb to the late 2010s). Regarding the research as a whole: In an earlier analysis of 587 of the donors, 276 Gb of sequence data and 100 million or so unique TCR beta sequences from 150 million to 200 million T cells were reported. Approximately 310 gigabases of sequencing data and approximately 84 million unique TCR sequences were included in an early release covering roughly 600 HLA-typed donors. Among the approximately 400 genotyped donors, about 83% belonged to the genetic ancestry cluster associated with self-reported Caucasian donors. The aim of the study was to test whether cataloging public T cell receptors could identify signatures of past pathogen exposure. Using immunosequencing, the study profiled T cell repertoires from about 620 subjects and related those repertoires to cytomegalovirus serostatus. A separate validation cohort of over a hundred different subjects was used in addition to the approximately 700-subject first cohort. The study combined high-throughput TCR immunosequencing, statistical association of individual TCRs with disease status, and machine learning to predict cytomegalovirus infection status. A later analysis re-examined previously published TCR beta repertoires from over 500 donors and added high-resolution HLA genotyping to investigate patterns of TCR occurrence. Rather than using new phenotypic data, the later analysis identified candidate immune exposures from TCR beta sequences and from how often those sequences occurred across donors. An earlier analysis of approximately 630 of the donors applied high-throughput TCR beta sequencing to assess whether each TCR beta V gene segment acted as functional or pseudogenic. Alongside the repertoire data, information on donor age, sex, ethnicity and CMV serostatus was compiled. Genome-wide SNP genotypes for about 60% of the 666 donors were used in a later genetic analysis, which treated that subset as a discovery cohort. Every discovery cohort repertoire had been produced on one sequencing platform. Both class I and class II loci were covered by HLA typing, at four-digit resolution. Typing coverage differed by locus: A, B, C, DRB1 and DQB1 were typed in roughly 620-630 donors, DQA1 in around 500, DPA1 in nearly 610, and DPB1 in 472. Several DR-DQ haplotypes were treated as single units for association and clustering because of strong linkage in the cohort. Among almost 400 genotyped donors of the cohort, an average of approximately 250,000 unique TCR beta nucleotide sequences were sequenced per donor, approximately 20% of them non-productive.

Summary of the overall study and its limitations: According to the authors, the approach could potentially be generalized to other disease states and immunological phenotypes. This cohort had only TCR beta chains sequenced, and the lack of alpha or paired-chain data limited which features could be detected. Because counts were too low, roughly 18 rarely observed V segments, including chromosome 9 orphons, were left out of the earlier analysis of 500 to 750 of the donors. A cluster of highly shared sequence variants was judged likely to be a technical artifact of the sequencing pipeline. In a later analysis, about 17,000 TCR beta sequences were associated with specific HLA alleles at a false discovery rate of 0.05. Compared with the approximately 710-donor mean, donors in an Asian-associated ancestry cluster had fewer N-insertions in productive TCRs, according to a later genetic analysis. An association between a missense DCLRE1C variant and V-gene and J-gene trimming of TCR beta chains was found in a later genetic analysis and replicated in an independent cohort. In vitro tests confirmed that a few of the cytomegalovirus-associated TCR beta chains recognize cytomegalovirus antigens. CMV serostatus was the only immune exposure information available for the cohort. Because the 87-base-pair reads could not distinguish some IMGT-functional V segments, including TRBV6-2 and TRBV6-3, those segments were excluded. A further reported finding was that TCR beta sequences accurately predicted the HLA-A and HLA-B alleles for most subjects in the first cohort. According to a later analysis, most CMV-associated TCR beta chains appeared to be HLA-restricted, and the HLA associations seemed to be driven largely by CMV exposure. The study gave a list of 150 to 200 TCR beta chains associated with cytomegalovirus. In a later analysis, HLA-associated TCR beta chains showed more clonal expansion and lower generation probabilities than non-associated chains that were equally common. Linkage disequilibrium might explain the correlated functional status among segregating V segments, but an unknown experimental factor could not be ruled out. When HLA alleles, especially DR and DQ, strongly co-occurred, attributing TCR associations to individual alleles was difficult. Because HLA typing was missing for some donors at each locus, association tests included only the typed subset. The classifier was reported to diagnose cytomegalovirus status with high specificity and sensitivity in both the original cohort and the validation cohort. In a later analysis, the rate of TCR association differed among HLA loci, with DRB1 alleles having the most associated TCRs and HLA-C alleles having the fewest. Roughly uniform sequencing depth across donors was assumed in presence/absence analyses, although this assumption may not hold. Several of the top co-occurrence clusters appeared to be linked to parvovirus B19, influenza, CMV and Epstein-Barr virus, according to a later analysis. An earlier analysis of 587 of the donors showed that most TCR beta V segments appeared in productive rearrangements either about 90% or about 30% of the time, which broadly matched IMGT annotations. Most TCR sequences were seen in very few donors, while some public TCRs were found in many individuals.

The V and J segments used are TRBV5-1 and TRBJ2-1; 12 bases in the junction line up with TRBD2. What was sequenced was PBMCs. The sequence derives from a human donor in good health. The DNA sequence is given as TGCGCCAGCAGCACCGGGACTAGCGGGTACAATGAGCAGTTCTTC. This codes for CASSTGTSGYNEQFF.